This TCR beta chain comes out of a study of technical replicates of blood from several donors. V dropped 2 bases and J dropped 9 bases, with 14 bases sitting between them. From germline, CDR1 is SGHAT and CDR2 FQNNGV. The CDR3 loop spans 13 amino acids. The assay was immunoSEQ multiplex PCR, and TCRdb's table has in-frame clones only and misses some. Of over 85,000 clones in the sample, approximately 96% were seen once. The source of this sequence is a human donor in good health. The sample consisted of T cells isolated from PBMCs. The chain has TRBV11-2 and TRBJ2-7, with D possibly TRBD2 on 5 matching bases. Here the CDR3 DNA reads TGTGCCAGCAGCTTAACGGACTTAGCAGCGCAGTACTTC. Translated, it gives CASSLTDLAAQYF.